This is a list of T cell receptor beta chains from one sample in a study of cytomegalovirus exposure and HLA in healthy donors. Clones were read by immunoSEQ multiplex PCR, and TCRdb kept only the in-frame ones, dropping some. The sample consists of about 160,000 clones, approximately 84% of them appearing once. Sequencing was done on a sample of PBMCs. The receptors shown here come from a man younger than 45 in good health and CMV-seronegative. Both conserved end residues are part of each CDR3. The D gene is left open where the match is weak. Size values are once, few and many counts, or a class for expanded clones, and some rows have none.

>TRBV7-3|TRBD1|NA|TRBJ2-7
CASSKGQGFSYEQYF
TGTGCCAGCAGCAAGGGACAGGGCTTCTCCTACGAGCAGTACTTC
>TRBV5-1|TRBD1|NA|TRBJ1-1
CASSPGGRQGGDTEAFF
TGCGCCAGCAGCCCTGGAGGACGACAGGGAGGAGACACTGAAGCTTTCTTT
>TRBV4-3|NA|NA|TRBJ1-2
CASSQDNGGGDYGYTF
TGCGCCAGCAGCCAAGATAACGGCGGGGGGGACTATGGCTACACCTTC
>TRBV9|TRBD2|few|TRBJ2-1
CASSPRALAGVPNEQFF
TGTGCCAGCAGCCCCAGGGCCCTAGCGGGAGTCCCCAATGAGCAGTTCTTC
>TRBV10-1|TRBD2|NA|TRBJ2-5
CASSEIAGGQETQYF
TGCGCCAGCAGTGAAATAGCGGGGGGTCAAGAGACCCAGTACTTC
>TRBV4-2|NA|NA|TRBJ2-1
CASSIDREQFF
TGTGCCAGCAGCATCGACAGGGAGCAGTTCTTC
>TRBV10-3|TRBD2|NA|TRBJ2-1
CLRASGECEQFF
TGTCTCCGAGCTAGCGGGGAATGTGAGCAGTTCTTC
>TRBV13|NA|NA|TRBJ2-7
CASREGQTYEQYF
TGTGCCAGCAGAGAGGGACAAACCTACGAGCAGTACTTC
>TRBV6-5|NA|NA|TRBJ1-2
CASRTDSPYGYTF
TGTGCCAGCAGGACGGACAGCCCCTATGGCTACACCTTC
>TRBV27|NA|NA|TRBJ1-2
CASSFLRGFSYGYTF
TGTGCCAGCAGTTTTCTTAGGGGATTTAGCTATGGCTACACCTTC